This T cell receptor beta chain was sequenced for a study of cytomegalovirus exposure and HLA in healthy donors. Broader study findings: According to the study, 160 or so TCR beta chains were cytomegalovirus-associated. Within a later analysis, the majority of CMV-associated TCR beta chains appeared HLA-restricted.

For this clone: No antigen is known for it.

Both 60 Vbeta primers and 13 Jbeta primers went into the PCR. The table came from immunoSEQ multiplex PCR; TCRdb's copy has only in-frame clones and leaves some out. Here the sample spans 150,000 to 200,000 clones, approximately 79% being singletons. V lost 0 bases, J lost 4 bases, and 10 bases stayed unmatched. CDR1 and CDR2 (germline): SGHRS, YFSETQ. The length of the CDR3 is 18 residues. The clonotype originates from a man aged 35-49 years in good health and CMV-seropositive. V is TRBV5-1 and J is TRBJ2-5; 12 bases fit TRBD2. Sequencing was done on a sample of PBMCs. The CDR3 loop is CASSLAPGLAGGRETQYF. The CDR3 bases are TGCGCCAGCAGCTTGGCCCCGGGACTAGCGGGCGGGCGAGAGACCCAGTACTTC.